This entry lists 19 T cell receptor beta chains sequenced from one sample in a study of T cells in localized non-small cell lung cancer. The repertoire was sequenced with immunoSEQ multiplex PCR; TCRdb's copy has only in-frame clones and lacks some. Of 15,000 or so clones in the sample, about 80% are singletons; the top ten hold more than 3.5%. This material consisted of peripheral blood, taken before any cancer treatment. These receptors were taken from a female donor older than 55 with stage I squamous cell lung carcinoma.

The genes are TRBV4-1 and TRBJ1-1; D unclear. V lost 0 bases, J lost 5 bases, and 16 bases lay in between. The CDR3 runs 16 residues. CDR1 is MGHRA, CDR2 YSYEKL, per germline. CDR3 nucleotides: TGCGCCAGCAGCCAAGATAGAAAGGGAGCCCCGACTGAAGCTTTCTTT. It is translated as CASSQDRKGAPTEAFF.

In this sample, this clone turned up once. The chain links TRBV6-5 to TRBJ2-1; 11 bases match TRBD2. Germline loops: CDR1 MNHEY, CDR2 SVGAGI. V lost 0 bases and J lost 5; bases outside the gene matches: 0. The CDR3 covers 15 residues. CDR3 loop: CASSYSTSGNNEQFF. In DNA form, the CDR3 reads TGTGCCAGCAGTTACTCGACTAGCGGGAACAATGAGCAGTTCTTC.

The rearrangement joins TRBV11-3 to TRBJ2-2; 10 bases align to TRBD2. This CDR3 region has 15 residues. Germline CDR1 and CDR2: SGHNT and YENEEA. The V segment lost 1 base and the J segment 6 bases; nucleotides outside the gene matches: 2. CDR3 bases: TGTGCCAGCAGCTTAGTGAGCGGGGGGGCCGGGGAGCTGTTTTTT. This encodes CASSLVSGGAGELFF.

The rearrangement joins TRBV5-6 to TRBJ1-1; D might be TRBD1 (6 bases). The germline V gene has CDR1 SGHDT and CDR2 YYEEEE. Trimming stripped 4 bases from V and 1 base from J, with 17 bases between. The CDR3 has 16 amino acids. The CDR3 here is CASSLRSTGGNTEAFF. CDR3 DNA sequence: TGTGCCAGCAGCCTACGCTCGACAGGAGGGAACACTGAAGCTTTCTTT.

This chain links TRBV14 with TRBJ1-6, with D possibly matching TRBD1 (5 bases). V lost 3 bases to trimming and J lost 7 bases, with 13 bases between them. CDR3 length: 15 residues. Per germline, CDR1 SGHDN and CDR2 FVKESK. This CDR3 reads CASSQGGGNNSPLHF. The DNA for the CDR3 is TGTGCCAGCAGCCAGGGGGGAGGAAACAATTCACCCCTCCACTTT.

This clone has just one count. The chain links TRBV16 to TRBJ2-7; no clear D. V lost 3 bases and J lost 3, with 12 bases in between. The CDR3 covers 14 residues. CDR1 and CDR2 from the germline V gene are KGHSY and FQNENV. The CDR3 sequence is CASSHFRRSYEQYF. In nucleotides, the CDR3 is TGTGCCAGCAGCCACTTTCGCAGGAGCTACGAGCAGTACTTC.

CDR3 nucleotide sequence: TGTGCCAGCAGCGAAGAAACGGGGATCACAGATACGCAGTATTTT. This translates into CASSEETGITDTQYF. This chain links TRBV9 with TRBJ2-3; tentatively, D is TRBD2 (5 bases). This CDR3 contains 15 residues. The V gene's germline CDR1 is SGDLS and CDR2 YYNGEE. Trimming took off 3 bases at V and 2 bases at J, with 13 bases between the two ends.

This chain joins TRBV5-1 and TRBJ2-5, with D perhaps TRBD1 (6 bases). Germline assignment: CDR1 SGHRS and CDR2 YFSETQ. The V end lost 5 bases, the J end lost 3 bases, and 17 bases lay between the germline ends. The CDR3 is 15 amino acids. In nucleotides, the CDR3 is TGCGCCAGCAGTATCCTCGGCAGGGGTGAAGAGACCCAGTACTTC. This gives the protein CASSILGRGEETQYF. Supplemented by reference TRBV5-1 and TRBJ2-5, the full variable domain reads KAGVTQTPRYLIKTRGQQVTLSCSPISGHRSVSWYQQTPGQGLQFLFEYFSETQRNKGNFPGRFSGRQFSNSRSEMNVSTLELGDSALYLCASSILGRGEETQYFGPGTRLLVL.

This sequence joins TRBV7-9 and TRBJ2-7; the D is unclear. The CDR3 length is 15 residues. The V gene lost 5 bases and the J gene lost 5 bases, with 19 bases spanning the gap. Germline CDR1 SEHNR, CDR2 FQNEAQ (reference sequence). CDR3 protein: CASSNQDPTDDEQYF. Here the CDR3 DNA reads TGTGCCAGCAGCAACCAAGACCCAACTGACGACGAGCAGTACTTC.

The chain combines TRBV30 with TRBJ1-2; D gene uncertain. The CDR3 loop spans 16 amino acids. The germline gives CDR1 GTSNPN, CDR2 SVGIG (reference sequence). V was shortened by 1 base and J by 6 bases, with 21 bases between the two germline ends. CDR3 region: CAWSEGGLASFDGYTF. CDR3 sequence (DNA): TGTGCCTGGAGTGAAGGAGGGCTTGCTTCGTTTGATGGCTACACCTTC.

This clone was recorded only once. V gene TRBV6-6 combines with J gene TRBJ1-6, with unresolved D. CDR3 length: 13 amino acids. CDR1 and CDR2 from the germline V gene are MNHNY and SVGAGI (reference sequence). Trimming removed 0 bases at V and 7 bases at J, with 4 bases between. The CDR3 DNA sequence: TGTGCCAGCAGTTACTCGCTAAATTCACCCCTCCACTTT. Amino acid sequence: CASSYSLNSPLHF.

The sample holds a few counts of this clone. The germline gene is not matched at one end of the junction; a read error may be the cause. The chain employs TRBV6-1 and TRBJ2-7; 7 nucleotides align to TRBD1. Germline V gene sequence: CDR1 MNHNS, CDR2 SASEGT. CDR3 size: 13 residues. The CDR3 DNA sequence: TGTGCGAGCACCGGGACAGCGACCTACGAGCAGTACTTC. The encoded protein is CASTGTATYEQYF.

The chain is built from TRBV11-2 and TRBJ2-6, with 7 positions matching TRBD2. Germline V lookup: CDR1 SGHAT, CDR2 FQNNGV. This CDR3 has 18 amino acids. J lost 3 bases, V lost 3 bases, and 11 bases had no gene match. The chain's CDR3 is CASSFPTVGGVGANVLTF. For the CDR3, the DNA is TGTGCCAGCAGCTTTCCCACGGTGGGAGGGGTTGGGGCCAACGTCCTGACTTTC.

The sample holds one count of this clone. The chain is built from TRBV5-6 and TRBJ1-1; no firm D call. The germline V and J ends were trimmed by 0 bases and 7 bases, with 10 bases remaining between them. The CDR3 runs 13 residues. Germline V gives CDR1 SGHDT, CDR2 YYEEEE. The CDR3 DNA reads TGTGCCAGCAGCTTGGAGGGTTGGAATGAAGCTTTCTTT. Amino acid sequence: CASSLEGWNEAFF.

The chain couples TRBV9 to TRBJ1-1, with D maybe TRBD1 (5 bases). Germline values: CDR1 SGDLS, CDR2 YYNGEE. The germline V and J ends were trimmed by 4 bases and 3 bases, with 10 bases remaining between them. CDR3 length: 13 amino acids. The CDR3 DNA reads TGTGCCAGCAGCCGAGGGGATTACACTGAAGCTTTCTTT. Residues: CASSRGDYTEAFF.

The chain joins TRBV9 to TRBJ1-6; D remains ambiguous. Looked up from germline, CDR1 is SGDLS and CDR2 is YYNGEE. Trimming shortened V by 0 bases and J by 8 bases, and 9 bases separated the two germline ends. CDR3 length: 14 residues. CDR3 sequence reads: CASSVGQLYSPLHF. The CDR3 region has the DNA TGTGCCAGCAGCGTAGGCCAGCTCTATTCACCCCTCCACTTT.

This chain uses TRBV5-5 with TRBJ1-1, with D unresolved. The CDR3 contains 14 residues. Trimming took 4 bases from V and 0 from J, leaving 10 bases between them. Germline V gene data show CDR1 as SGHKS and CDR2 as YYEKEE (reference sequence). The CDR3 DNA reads TGTGCCAGCAGCCTCGGTCACATGAACACTGAAGCTTTCTTT. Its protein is CASSLGHMNTEAFF.

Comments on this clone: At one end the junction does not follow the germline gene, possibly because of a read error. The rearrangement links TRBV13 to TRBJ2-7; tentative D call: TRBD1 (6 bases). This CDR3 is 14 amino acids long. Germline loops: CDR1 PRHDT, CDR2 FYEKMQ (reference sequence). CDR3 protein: CASSLGQIRYEQYF. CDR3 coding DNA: TGTGCCAGCAGCCTAGGACAGATTCGGTACGAGCAGTACTTC.

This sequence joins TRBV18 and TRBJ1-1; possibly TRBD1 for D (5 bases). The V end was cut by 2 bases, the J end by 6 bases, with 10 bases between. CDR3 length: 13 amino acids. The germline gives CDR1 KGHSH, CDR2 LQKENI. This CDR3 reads CASSPIGGAEAFF. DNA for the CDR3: TGTGCCAGCTCACCAATCGGAGGGGCTGAAGCTTTCTTT.